Shown below are 27 T cell receptor beta chains from a single sample sequenced in a study of blood T cells in healthy people across ages. Alongside a J-beta primer mix, a sample-barcoded 5' primer served in a second PCR lasting about 6 to 12 cycles. Each CDR3 protein is one row after TCRdb ran MiXCR on the 5' RACE reads. The table has about 780,000 distinct CDR3 sequences, around a quarter seen once; the top ten hold over 2.5%. This sample also belongs to another study, concerning T cells of mothers and their children.

Sequencing was carried out using blood. The receptor set was obtained from a boy younger than 18 in good health.

The CDR3 sequence is CSARGGAISTQYF. CDR3 nucleotides: TGCAGTGCTAGAGGAGGAGCGATATCTACGCAGTATTTT. This rearrangement joins TRBV20-1 to TRBJ2-3; D remains ambiguous. Trimming removed 1 base at V and 8 bases at J, with 13 bases between. Germline loops: CDR1 DFQATT, CDR2 SNEGSKA (reference sequence). The CDR3 has 13 amino acids.

This clonotype was found a few times. V and J are TRBV20-1 and TRBJ1-2, with a weak D call TRBD1 (6 bases). The V end lost 4 bases, the J end lost 6 bases, and 24 bases lay between the germline ends. This CDR3 has 16 residues. Germline CDR1 DFQATT, CDR2 SNEGSKA (reference sequence). The DNA for the CDR3 is TGCAGTGCTACGGGGGCTAGGAGGGGCCGCTCAGATGGCTACACCTTC. Amino acids: CSATGARRGRSDGYTF.

This chain uses TRBV18 with TRBJ2-7; D unclear. The CDR3 runs to 13 residues. V was cut by 0 bases and J by 1 base, with 4 bases left in between. In germline, CDR1 is KGHSH, CDR2 LQKENI. CDR3 DNA: TGTGCCAGCTCACCACCAGAATCCTACGAGCAGTACTTC. Translation: CASSPPESYEQYF.

The chain employs TRBV6-1 and TRBJ1-2; unclear D gene. This CDR3 spans 13 amino acids. Germline V gene data show CDR1 as MNHNS and CDR2 as SASEGT. The V end lost 3 bases, the J end lost 7 bases, and 12 bases lay between the germline ends. The chain's CDR3 is CASSDAGVGGYTF. DNA for the CDR3: TGTGCCAGCAGTGACGCAGGCGTAGGTGGCTACACCTTC.

In this sample, this clonotype turned up a few times. V usage is TRBV7-9 and J usage is TRBJ1-4; 7 positions agree with TRBD1. CDR3 size: 15 residues. Per germline, CDR1 SEHNR and CDR2 FQNEAQ (reference sequence). Germline trimming cut 7 bases from V and 6 bases from J; bases unmatched to any gene: 11. Written as DNA, the CDR3 is TGTGCCAGCACCACCATTTGGACAGGCCATGAAAAACTGTTTTTT. Amino acids: CASTTIWTGHEKLFF.

The V gene is TRBV4-2, the J gene TRBJ1-2, with TRBD1 identical over 7 bases. Trimming cost V 4 bases and J 0 bases; bases outside gene matches: 8. The germline CDR1 and CDR2 sequences are LGHNA and YNFKEQ. There are 16 residues in the CDR3. The CDR3: CASSPQTGRSNYGYTF. For the CDR3, the DNA is TGTGCCAGCAGCCCCCAGACAGGGCGCTCTAACTATGGCTACACCTTC.

A remark on this clonotype: At one end, the junction sequence differs from germline, possibly due to a read error. The chain is built from TRBV29-1 and TRBJ2-3; 8 nucleotides align to TRBD1. This CDR3 is built from 12 residues. From germline, CDR1 is SQVTM and CDR2 ANQGSEA. The CDR3 loop is CSWTGLTDTRYF. In DNA form, the CDR3 reads TGCAGCTGGACAGGGCTCACAGATACGCGGTATTTT.

In its sample, this clonotype was seen a few times. The chain couples TRBV7-8 to TRBJ1-3, with TRBD1 as a possible D gene (6 bases). The CDR3 has 16 residues. The germline V gene has CDR1 SGHVS and CDR2 FQNEAQ. V gave up 7 bases and J gave up 0 bases, with 16 bases separating them. The CDR3 loop is CASNKDRAYSGNTIYF. DNA for the CDR3: TGTGCCAGCAACAAGGACAGAGCTTACTCTGGAAACACCATATATTTT.

J is TRBJ2-5 and V is TRBV5-1; D perhaps matches TRBD2 (6 bases). V was cut by 7 bases and J by 5 bases, with 18 bases left in between. Germline V gene sequence: CDR1 SGHRS, CDR2 YFSETQ. There are 14 residues in the CDR3. CDR3 amino acids: CASGMASVGETQYF. The DNA for the CDR3 is TGCGCCAGCGGGATGGCTAGCGTCGGTGAGACCCAGTACTTC.

V usage is TRBV15 and J usage is TRBJ2-3; 10 bases agree with TRBD2. Trimming cost V 5 bases and J 4 bases; bases outside gene matches: 6. This CDR3 has 15 residues. Germline values: CDR1 LNHNV, CDR2 YYDKDF (reference sequence). CDR3 DNA sequence: TGTGCCACCAGCGTCCTAGCGGGGGCTGCAGATACGCAGTATTTT. Translated: CATSVLAGAADTQYF.

V and J are TRBV5-6 and TRBJ2-5; 9 nucleotides line up with TRBD2. The J call is uncertain, as TRBJ2-1 better fits the DNA end. CDR3 length equals 17 residues. CDR1 SGHDT and CDR2 YYEEEE come from the germline V gene. CDR3 in DNA: TGTGCCACCGCGGAAGCGGGGGGTTCCAGGTCCTACAATGAGCAGTTCTTC. Residues: CATAEAGGSRSYNEQFF.

This clonotype was found a few times. The chain uses TRBV5-1 and TRBJ2-1, with 8 bases fitting TRBD2. V lost 0 bases and J lost 9; bases outside the gene matches: 5. Per germline, CDR1 SGHRS and CDR2 YFSETQ. The CDR3 contains 14 residues. The CDR3 loop is CASSLEGSGVEQFF. The CDR3 nucleotides read TGCGCCAGCAGCTTGGAGGGTAGCGGGGTTGAGCAGTTCTTC.

The V call is TRBV27, the J call TRBJ2-4; possibly TRBD1 or TRBD2 for D (5 bases each). This CDR3 is built from 13 residues. CDR1 is MNHEY and CDR2 is SMNVEV in the germline V gene (reference sequence). Trimming left V 5 bases short and J 11 bases short, with 16 bases between. The CDR3 spells CASSPSPRGVQYF. In nucleotides, the CDR3 is TGTGCCAGCAGTCCCTCCCCTCGGGGCGTTCAGTACTTC.

In its sample, this clonotype was seen a few times. The chain is built from TRBV7-9 and TRBJ2-7; D is perhaps TRBD1 or TRBD2 (5 bases each). The CDR3 loop spans 16 amino acids. With 7 bases removed from V and 4 bases from J, the gap between germline ends came to 23 bases. Germline V CDR1 and CDR2: SEHNR, FQNEAQ (reference sequence). The CDR3 loop reads CASTFTAGTYEYEQYF. The CDR3 DNA reads TGTGCCAGCACCTTCACCGCCGGGACCTACGAATACGAGCAGTACTTC.

This clonotype was seen a handful of times. The chain uses TRBV29-1 and TRBJ2-7; D might be TRBD1 (6 bases). Germline lookup yields CDR1 SQVTM and CDR2 ANQGSEA. The ends were cut back, 6 bases at V and 0 bases at J, with 12 bases in the middle. CDR3 length: 13 residues. The chain's CDR3 is CSVHTGSSYEQYF. Here the CDR3 DNA reads TGCAGCGTCCATACAGGGAGCTCCTACGAGCAGTACTTC.

This clonotype was counted a few times. The J gene is TRBJ1-2, the V gene TRBV30, with a weak D call TRBD1 (6 bases). Trimming took off 2 bases at V and 7 bases at J, with 17 bases between the two ends. The germline CDR1 and CDR2 sequences are GTSNPN and SVGIG (reference sequence). This CDR3 comprises 14 residues. CDR3 in amino acids: CAWSYGGGSGGYTF. The CDR3 nucleotides are TGTGCCTGGAGTTACGGGGGGGGCTCGGGTGGCTACACCTTC.

The chain's CDR3 is CASSVGASGGPGETQYF. Here the CDR3 DNA reads TGTGCCAGCAGCGTAGGGGCTAGCGGGGGGCCGGGGGAGACCCAGTACTTC. J is TRBJ2-5 and V is TRBV9; 11 bases are a match to TRBD2. The germline V gene encodes CDR1 SGDLS and CDR2 YYNGEE. V dropped 0 bases and J dropped 5; count of bases not matched to a gene: 9. The CDR3 extends over 17 amino acids.

The J gene is TRBJ2-5, the V gene TRBV2, with TRBD1 matching over 7 bases. In germline, CDR1 is SNHLY, CDR2 FYNNEI. With V trimmed by 8 bases and J by 0 bases, 9 bases remained unmatched. The CDR3 is 15 amino acids. CDR3 in amino acids: CASANRGRNQETQYF. CDR3 sequence (DNA): TGTGCCAGCGCCAACAGGGGCCGTAACCAAGAGACCCAGTACTTC.

This sequence joins TRBV20-1 and TRBJ1-1; D is ambiguous. Germline values: CDR1 DFQATT, CDR2 SNEGSKA (reference sequence). The CDR3 length is 14 residues. V was trimmed by 0 bases and J by 4 bases, leaving 12 bases between them. The CDR3 loop is CSAREPSLGTEAFF. CDR3 sequence (DNA): TGCAGTGCTAGAGAGCCCAGCCTGGGCACTGAAGCTTTCTTT.

This clonotype occurred many times. V usage is TRBV7-2 and J usage is TRBJ2-5; possible D gene TRBD2, 6 bases. The germline V and J ends were trimmed by 6 bases and 2 bases, with 13 bases remaining between them. Germline values: CDR1 SGHTA, CDR2 FQGNSA. This CDR3 spans 14 amino acids. The CDR3 sequence is CASRRDWQQETQYF. CDR3 coding DNA: TGTGCCAGCAGACGGGACTGGCAACAAGAGACCCAGTACTTC.

This clonotype was seen a few times. An end of the junction differs from the germline gene, which may be a read error. The chain links TRBV5-1 to TRBJ1-1, with D possibly matching TRBD1 (5 bases). CDR3 size: 16 residues. Germline V gene data show CDR1 as SGHRS and CDR2 as YFSETQ. CDR3 bases: TGCGCCAGCAGCTTTAAAACAGGCTTGGTGAACACTGAGGCTTTCTTT. Its protein product is CASSFKTGLVNTEAFF. Drawing the rest from reference TRBV5-1 and TRBJ1-1, the complete variable domain is KAGVTQTPRYLIKTRGQQVTLSCSPISGHRSVSWYQQTPGQGLQFLFEYFSETQRNKGNFPGRFSGRQFSNSRSEMNVSTLELGDSALYLCASSFKTGLVNTEAFFGQGTRLTVV.

The gene calls are TRBV2 and TRBJ1-1; the match to TRBD1 covers 7 bases. Germline assignment: CDR1 SNHLY and CDR2 FYNNEI. This CDR3 has 14 amino acids. V was pared by 8 bases and J by 4 bases, with 10 bases of the junction left unmatched. Here the CDR3 reads CASGQVIGGTEAFF. In DNA form, the CDR3 reads TGTGCCAGCGGACAGGTTATTGGTGGCACTGAAGCTTTCTTT.

V is TRBV7-2 and J is TRBJ1-3; 9 bases agree with TRBD1. The germline gives CDR1 SGHTA, CDR2 FQGNSA. V gave up 0 bases and J gave up 2 bases; unmatched junction bases: 11. This CDR3 comprises 19 residues. For the CDR3, the DNA is TGTGCCAGCAGCTTAGCGGGGGTACAGGGGGCAAGGGCTGGAAACACCATATATTTT. It yields the protein CASSLAGVQGARAGNTIYF.

This clonotype was detected a few times. The genes are TRBV2 and TRBJ1-1; TRBD1 aligns across 8 bases. The length of the CDR3 is 15 residues. After removal of 5 bases from V and 1 base from J, the junction contained 6 bases not matched to a gene. Germline CDR1 and CDR2: SNHLY and FYNNEI. The CDR3 loop is CASSNRQGRNTEAFF. As DNA, the CDR3 is TGTGCCAGCAGTAATAGACAGGGGAGGAACACTGAAGCTTTCTTT. Based on the CDR3 plus reference TRBV2 and TRBJ1-1, the full variable domain is EPEVTQTPSHQVTQMGQEVILRCVPISNHLYFYWYRQILGQKVEFLVSFYNNEISEKSEIFDDQFSVERPDGSNFTLKIRSTKLEDSAMYFCASSNRQGRNTEAFFGQGTRLTVV.

This clonotype was found many times. This chain uses TRBV10-3 with TRBJ2-5; D is possibly TRBD1 (6 bases). In germline, CDR1 is ENHRY, CDR2 SYGVKD. CDR3 size: 15 residues. Trimming took 2 bases from V and 5 from J, leaving 15 bases between them. The chain's CDR3 is CAISEKSDSRETQYF. The CDR3 region has the DNA TGTGCCATCAGTGAGAAGTCGGACAGCAGGGAGACCCAGTACTTC.

The rearrangement uses TRBV4-1 and TRBJ2-1; TRBD2 aligns across 13 bases. This CDR3 has 16 residues. J gave up 4 bases and V 1 base, and 1 base lay outside the gene matches. Germline CDR1 reads MGHRA; CDR2 reads YSYEKL. Here the CDR3 reads CASSQVLAGGYNEQFF. The CDR3 DNA is TGCGCCAGCAGCCAAGTACTAGCGGGAGGGTACAATGAGCAGTTCTTC.

The chain uses TRBV28 and TRBJ2-4; no clear D gene. The germline V and J ends were trimmed by 3 bases and 1 base, with 4 bases remaining between them. CDR3 size: 13 residues. Germline V gene lookup returns CDR1 MDHEN and CDR2 SYDVKM. CDR3: CASSLTAKNIQYF. The CDR3 coding sequence is TGTGCCAGCAGTTTGACGGCCAAAAACATTCAGTACTTC.